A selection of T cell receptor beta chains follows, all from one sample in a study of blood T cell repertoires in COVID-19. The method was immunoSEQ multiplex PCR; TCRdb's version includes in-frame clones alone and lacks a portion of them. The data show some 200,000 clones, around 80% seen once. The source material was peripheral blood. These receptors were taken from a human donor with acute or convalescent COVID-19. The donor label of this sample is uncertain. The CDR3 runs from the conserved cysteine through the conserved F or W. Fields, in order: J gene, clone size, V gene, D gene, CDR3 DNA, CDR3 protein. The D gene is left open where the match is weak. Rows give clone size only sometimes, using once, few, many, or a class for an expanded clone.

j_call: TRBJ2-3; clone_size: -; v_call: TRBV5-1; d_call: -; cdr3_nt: TGCGCCAGCAGCTTGGGTGGAGATACTAGCACAGATACGCAGTATTTT; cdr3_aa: CASSLGGDTSTDTQYF
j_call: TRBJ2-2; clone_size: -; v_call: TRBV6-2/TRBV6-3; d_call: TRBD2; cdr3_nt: TGTGCCAGCAGTTACGGGACTAGCGGTAGGGAGGAGCTGTTTTTT; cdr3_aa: CASSYGTSGREELFF
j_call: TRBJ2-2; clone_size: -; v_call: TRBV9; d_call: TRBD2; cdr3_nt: TGTGCCAGCAGCGCCTTAGCGGGATGGAACACCGGGGAGCTGTTTTTT; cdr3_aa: CASSALAGWNTGELFF
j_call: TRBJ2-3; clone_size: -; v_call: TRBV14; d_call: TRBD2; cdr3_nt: TGTGCCAGCGGACTAGCGGGAGCAGATACGCAGTATTTT; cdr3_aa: CASGLAGADTQYF
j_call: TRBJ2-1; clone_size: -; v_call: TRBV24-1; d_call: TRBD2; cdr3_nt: TGTGCCACCAGTGAAGTAGCGGGAGCCGGTAGAAACTACAATGAGCAGTTCTTC; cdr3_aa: CATSEVAGAGRNYNEQFF
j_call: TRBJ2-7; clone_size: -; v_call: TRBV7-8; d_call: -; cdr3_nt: TGTGCCAGCAGCCAGTCTAGAGACTACGAGCAGTACTTC; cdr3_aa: CASSQSRDYEQYF
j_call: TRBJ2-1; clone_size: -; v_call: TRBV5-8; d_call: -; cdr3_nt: TGTGCCAGCAGCTTCTATCCCTCCTACAATGAGCAGTTCTTC; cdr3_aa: CASSFYPSYNEQFF
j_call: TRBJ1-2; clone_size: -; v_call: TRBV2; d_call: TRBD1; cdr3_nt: TGTGCCACTGGAAGGGACAGTAACTATGGCTACACCTTC; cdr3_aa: CATGRDSNYGYTF
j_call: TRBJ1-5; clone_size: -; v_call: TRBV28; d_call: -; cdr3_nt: TGTGCCAGCAGCCCTACTAATAGCAATCAGCCCCAGCATTTT; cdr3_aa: CASSPTNSNQPQHF
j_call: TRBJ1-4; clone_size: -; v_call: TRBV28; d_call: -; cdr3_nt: TGTGCCAGCAGTTCCGCCGCGGGAGCGGAAAAACTGTTTTTT; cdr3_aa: CASSSAAGAEKLFF
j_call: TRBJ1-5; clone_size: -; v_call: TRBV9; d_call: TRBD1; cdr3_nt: TGTGCCAGCAGCGTCGGACAGGGAACGAATCAGCCCCAGCATTTT; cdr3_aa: CASSVGQGTNQPQHF
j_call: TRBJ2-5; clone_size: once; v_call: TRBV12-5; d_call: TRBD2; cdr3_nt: TGTGCTAGTGGTTTGCGGACTAGCGGGTACCAAGAGACCCAGTACTTC; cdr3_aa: CASGLRTSGYQETQYF
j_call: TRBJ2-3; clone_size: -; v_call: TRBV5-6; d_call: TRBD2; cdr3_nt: TGTGCCAGCAGCTTGTCGACTAGCGACACAGATACGCAGTATTTT; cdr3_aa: CASSLSTSDTDTQYF
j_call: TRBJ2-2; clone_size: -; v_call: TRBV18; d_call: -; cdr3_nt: TGTGCCAGCTCCCCCCAGGAGCGGAGCACCGGGGAGCTGTTTTTT; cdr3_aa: CASSPQERSTGELFF
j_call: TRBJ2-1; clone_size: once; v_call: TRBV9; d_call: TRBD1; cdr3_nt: TGTGCCAGCAGCGTAGAGGGACAGGGCTCCAATGAGCAGTTCTTC; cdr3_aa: CASSVEGQGSNEQFF
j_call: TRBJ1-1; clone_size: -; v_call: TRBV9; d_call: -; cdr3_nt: TGTGCCAGCAGCGGGGCGCTTCGAATCGGCCAGAACACTGAAGCTTTCTTT; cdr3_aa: CASSGALRIGQNTEAFF
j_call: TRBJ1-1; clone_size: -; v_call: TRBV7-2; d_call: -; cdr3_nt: TGTGCCAGCAGGGGGGGGTCGGCGGCTGAAGCTTTCTTT; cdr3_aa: CASRGGSAAEAFF
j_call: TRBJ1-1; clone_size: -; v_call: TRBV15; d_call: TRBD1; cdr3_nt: TGTGCCACCAGCAGAGATCAGGGACAGGGGGGGACTGAAGCTTTCTTT; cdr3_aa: CATSRDQGQGGTEAFF
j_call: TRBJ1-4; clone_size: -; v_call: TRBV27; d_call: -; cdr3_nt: TGTGCCAGCAGTGAGCGTTGGCGTGAAAAACTGTTTTTT; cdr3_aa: CASSERWREKLFF
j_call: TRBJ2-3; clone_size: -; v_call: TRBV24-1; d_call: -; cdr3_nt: TGTGCCACCACTGGACAGCGAACAGATACGCAGTATTTT; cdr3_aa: CATTGQRTDTQYF
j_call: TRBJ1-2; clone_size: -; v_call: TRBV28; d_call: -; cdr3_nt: TGTGCCAGCATCGACACGATTAACTATGGCTACACCTTC; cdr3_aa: CASIDTINYGYTF
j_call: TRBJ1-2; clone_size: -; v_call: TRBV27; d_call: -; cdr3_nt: TGTGCCAGCAGTTTAGGGCAGGGTCAGAGCTACACCTTC; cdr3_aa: CASSLGQGQSYTF
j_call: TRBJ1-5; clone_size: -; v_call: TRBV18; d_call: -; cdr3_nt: TGTGCCAGCTCACTCACAGGGTCTGATCAGCCCCAGCATTTT; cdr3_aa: CASSLTGSDQPQHF
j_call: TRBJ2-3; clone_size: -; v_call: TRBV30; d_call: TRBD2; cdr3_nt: TGTGCCTGGAGTGTACGCGGGAGTGGGACAGATACGCAGTATTTT; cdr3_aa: CAWSVRGSGTDTQYF
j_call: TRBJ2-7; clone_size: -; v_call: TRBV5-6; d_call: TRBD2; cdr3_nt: TGTGCCAGCAGCTTGGCCGGGACTAGCTTCTACGAGCAGTACTTC; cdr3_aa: CASSLAGTSFYEQYF
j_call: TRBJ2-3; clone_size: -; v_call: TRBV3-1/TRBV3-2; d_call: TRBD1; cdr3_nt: TGTGCCAGCACCAATAGACAGGGTACAGATACGCAGTATTTT; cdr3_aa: CASTNRQGTDTQYF
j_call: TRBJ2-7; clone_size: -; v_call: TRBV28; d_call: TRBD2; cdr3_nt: TGTGCCAGCAGTCTACTAGCGGGAGGGCCAAACGAGCAGTACTTC; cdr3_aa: CASSLLAGGPNEQYF
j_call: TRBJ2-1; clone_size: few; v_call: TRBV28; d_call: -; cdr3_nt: TGTGCCAGCACTTCTTCCGCCGGACAGAACTACAATGAGCAGTTCTTC; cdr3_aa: CASTSSAGQNYNEQFF
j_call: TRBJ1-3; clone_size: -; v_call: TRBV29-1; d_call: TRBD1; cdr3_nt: TGCAGCGTCGGGACAGTCTCTGGAAACACCATATATTTT; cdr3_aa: CSVGTVSGNTIYF
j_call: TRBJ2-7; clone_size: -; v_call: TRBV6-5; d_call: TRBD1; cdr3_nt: TGTGCCAGCAGTACCCCGGGACAGGGCACCTACGAGCAGTACTTC; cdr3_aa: CASSTPGQGTYEQYF
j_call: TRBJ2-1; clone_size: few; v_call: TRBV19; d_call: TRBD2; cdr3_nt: TGTGCCAGTAGTCCGTGGTTAGCGGGAGCGCCCAGCTCCTACAATGAGCAGTTCTTC; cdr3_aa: CASSPWLAGAPSSYNEQFF
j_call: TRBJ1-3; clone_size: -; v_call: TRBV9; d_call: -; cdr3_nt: TGTGCCAGCAGCGTAGGAGCGGGGATCCTATCTGGAAACACCATATATTTT; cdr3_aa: CASSVGAGILSGNTIYF
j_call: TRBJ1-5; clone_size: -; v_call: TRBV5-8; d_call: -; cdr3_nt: TGTGCCAGCAGCTTGAACAGAAATCAGCCCCAGCATTTT; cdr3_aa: CASSLNRNQPQHF
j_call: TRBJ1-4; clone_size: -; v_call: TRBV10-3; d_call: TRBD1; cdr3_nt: TGTGCCATCAGTTTCTCAGGGGGCGCCGATGAAAAACTGTTTTTT; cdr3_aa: CAISFSGGADEKLFF
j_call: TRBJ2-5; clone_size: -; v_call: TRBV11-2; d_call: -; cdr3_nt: TGTGCCAGCAGCCGGACAGAAGAGACCCAGTACTTC; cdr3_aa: CASSRTEETQYF
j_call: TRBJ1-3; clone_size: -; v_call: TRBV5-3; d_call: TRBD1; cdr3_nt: TGTGCCAGAAGCGAAAGAGACAGGGTGTACGGAAACACCATATATTTT; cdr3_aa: CARSERDRVYGNTIYF
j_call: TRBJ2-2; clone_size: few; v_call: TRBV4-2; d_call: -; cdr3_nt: TGTGCCAGCAGCCGGGAGGAACGGGGGAGCGGGGAGCTGTTTTTT; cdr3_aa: CASSREERGSGELFF
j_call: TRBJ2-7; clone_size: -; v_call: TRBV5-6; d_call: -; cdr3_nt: TGTGCCAGCAGCTTGGCCGTGGGACTCGTCTCCTACGAGCAGTACTTC; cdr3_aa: CASSLAVGLVSYEQYF
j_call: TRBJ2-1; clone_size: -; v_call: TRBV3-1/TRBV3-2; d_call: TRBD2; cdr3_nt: TGTGCCAGCAGCCAAGTCGAACTAGCGGGAGTTGAGCAGTTCTTC; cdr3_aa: CASSQVELAGVEQFF
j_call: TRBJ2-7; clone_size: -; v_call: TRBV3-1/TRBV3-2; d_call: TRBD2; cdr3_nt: TGTGCCAGCAGCGCCGGAGGGACTAGCGGATACGAGCAGTACTTC; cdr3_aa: CASSAGGTSGYEQYF
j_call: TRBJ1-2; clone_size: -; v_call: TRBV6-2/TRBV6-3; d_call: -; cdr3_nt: TGTGCCAGCAGTTACGGGGGCACGAATTTTGATGGCTACACCTTC; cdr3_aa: CASSYGGTNFDGYTF